This T cell receptor (beta chain) originates from a study of blood T cell repertoires in COVID-19. Germline CDR1 SGHRS, CDR2 YFSETQ. The CDR3 contains 16 residues. J lost 4 bases, V lost 2 bases, and 3 bases had no gene match. Clones were sequenced by immunoSEQ multiplex PCR, and TCRdb holds only the in-frame ones, with some missing. This table holds 20,000 to 25,000 clones, around 86% found once. Sequenced: peripheral blood. The TCR comes from a human donor with active COVID-19. The donor label of this sample is uncertain. The chain has TRBV5-1 and TRBJ2-2; 12 bases match TRBD2. CDR3 DNA sequence: TGCGCCAGCAGCTTACAGACTAGCGGGAGCACCGGGGAGCTGTTTTTT. Its translation: CASSLQTSGSTGELFF.